This T cell receptor beta chain was captured by sequencing in a study of T cell changes during pregnancy in multiple sclerosis. The method was immunoSEQ multiplex PCR; TCRdb's version includes in-frame clones alone and lacks a portion of them. Here the sample spans about 71,000 clones, more than 90% being singletons. V lost 1 base to trimming and J lost 7 bases; unmatched junction nucleotides: 10. This CDR3 has 16 residues. Germline V CDR1 and CDR2: SGHTA, FQGNSA. The starting material was peripheral blood, obtained in the third trimester of pregnancy. This clonotype was obtained from a female donor with multiple sclerosis, enrolled in a pregnancy study. This chain uses TRBV7-2 with TRBJ1-5; TRBD1 agrees at 7 bases. Written as DNA, the CDR3 is TGTGCCAGCAGCTTAGATTGGGCAGGGGGAGACCAGCCCCAGCATTTT. It encodes CASSLDWAGGDQPQHF.